What follows are 18 T cell receptor beta chains derived from one specimen sequenced in a study of graft-versus-host responses after intestinal transplantation. Intraepithelial and lamina propria lymphocytes were released after the graft tissue was processed. Using immunoSEQ multiplex PCR, the repertoire was profiled, and TCRdb retains in-frame clones only, with some absent. Of around 16,000 clones listed, approximately 80% are singletons. The sample in question was ileum tissue, obtained around 600 days after intestinal transplantation. The receptors were gathered from a human patient who received an intestinal transplant, so some T cells may come from the graft donor.

The count of this clone is one. This chain links TRBV27 with TRBJ1-5; no reliable D call. Germline-derived CDR1 and CDR2 are MNHEY and SMNVEV (reference sequence). The ends were cut back, 6 bases at V and 0 bases at J, with 12 bases in the middle. CDR3 size: 15 residues. CDR3 residues: CASSPTTYSNQPQHF. The CDR3 DNA sequence: TGTGCCAGCAGCCCGACAACATATAGCAATCAGCCCCAGCATTTT.

The J gene is TRBJ2-1, the V gene TRBV5-6; tentative D call: TRBD1 (7 bases). Deletions cut 3 bases from V and 7 bases from J, with 20 bases between. Looked up from germline, CDR1 is SGHDT and CDR2 is YYEEEE. The CDR3 length is 16 residues. CDR3 sequence reads: CASSWTIQGEPNEQFF. CDR3 sequence (DNA): TGTGCCAGCAGCTGGACTATTCAGGGGGAGCCAAATGAGCAGTTCTTC. The whole variable domain, remainder taken from reference TRBV5-6 and TRBJ2-1, is DAGVTQSPTHLIKTRGQQVTLRCSPKSGHDTVSWYQQALGQGPQFIFQYYEEEERQRGNFPDRFSGHQFPNYSSELNVNALLLGDSALYLCASSWTIQGEPNEQFFGPGTRLTVL.

The chain employs TRBV7-3 and TRBJ2-3; a weak D match, TRBD2 (6 bases). CDR1 is SGHTA, CDR2 FQGTGA, per germline. With 1 base removed from V and 0 bases from J, the gap between germline ends came to 8 bases. The CDR3 runs 15 residues. The CDR3: CASSLMGTSTDTQYF. The CDR3 nucleotides are TGTGCCAGCAGCTTAATGGGGACTAGCACAGATACGCAGTATTTT.

This chain uses TRBV10-3 with TRBJ2-7, with TRBD1 matching over 9 bases. V shed 0 bases and J 0 bases; nucleotides not matched to a gene: 6. Germline V gives CDR1 ENHRY, CDR2 SYGVKD. The CDR3 contains 17 residues. The CDR3 protein is CAISESLSTGGSYEQYF. The CDR3 bases are TGTGCCATCAGTGAGTCTCTGTCGACAGGGGGCTCCTACGAGCAGTACTTC.

The chain carries TRBV5-1 and TRBJ2-2; TRBD1 aligns across 7 bases. The junction had 3 bases not matched to a gene; V was cut back by 0 bases and J by 7 bases. This CDR3 spans 14 amino acids. Germline V lookup: CDR1 SGHRS, CDR2 YFSETQ. Here the CDR3 reads CASSLAQGVGELFF. The CDR3 DNA follows: TGCGCCAGCAGCTTGGCCCAGGGGGTCGGGGAGCTGTTTTTT.

The chain has TRBV27 and TRBJ2-1; TRBD2 matches at 9 bases. CDR3 length: 15 amino acids. The junction had 5 bases not matched to a gene; V was cut back by 5 bases and J by 3 bases. Germline values: CDR1 MNHEY, CDR2 SMNVEV (reference sequence). CDR3 coding DNA: TGTGCCAGCAGTCAAAAGCGGGGGGACTACAATGAGCAGTTCTTC. Translating gives CASSQKRGDYNEQFF.

The genes are TRBV7-9 and TRBJ2-7, with D hard to call. Germline-derived CDR1 and CDR2 are SEHNR and FQNEAQ (reference sequence). With 1 base removed from V and 12 bases from J, the gap between germline ends came to 13 bases. CDR3 size: 12 residues. This CDR3 is CASSLEPLGRYF. The CDR3 coding sequence is TGTGCCAGCAGCTTAGAGCCCCTAGGACGGTACTTC.

This sequence joins TRBV7-9 and TRBJ1-5, with a tentative D call TRBD1 (6 bases). Germline CDR1 is SEHNR and CDR2 is FQNEAQ (reference sequence). The CDR3 loop spans 13 amino acids. V was cut by 8 bases and J by 4 bases, with 12 bases left in between. CDR3 sequence: CASGQGFNQPQHF. In DNA form, the CDR3 reads TGTGCCAGCGGCCAGGGGTTTAATCAGCCCCAGCATTTT.

CDR3 sequence: CASSPADRASPLHF. The CDR3 DNA follows: TGTGCCAGCAGTCCCGCGGACAGGGCTTCACCCCTCCACTTT. V gene TRBV27 combines with J gene TRBJ1-6; 8 bases are a match to TRBD1. Losses at the gene ends were 5 bases for V and 9 bases for J; bases not matched to a gene: 6. The CDR3 is 14 residues long. CDR1 and CDR2 (germline): MNHEY, SMNVEV (reference sequence).

The chain joins TRBV29-1 to TRBJ1-2, with TRBD1 matching 10 bases. The J segment lost 8 bases and the V segment lost 7 bases, leaving 4 bases of the junction unmatched. CDR3 length: 11 amino acids. Per the germline V gene, CDR1 is SQVTM and CDR2 is ANQGSEA. CDR3 nucleotide sequence: TGCAGCGCTAGGACAGGGGGAGGCTACACCTTC. Residues: CSARTGGGYTF. Supplemented by reference TRBV29-1 and TRBJ1-2, the full variable domain reads SAVISQKPSRDICQRGTSLTIQCQVDSQVTMMFWYRQQPGQSLTLIATANQGSEATYESGFVIDKFPISRPNLTFSTLTVSNMSPEDSSIYLCSARTGGGYTFGSGTRLTVV.

The J gene is TRBJ1-5, the V gene TRBV7-2; D uncertain. Germline V CDR1 and CDR2: SGHTA, FQGNSA. V was cut by 1 base and J by 8 bases, with 9 bases left in between. The CDR3 has 13 residues. CDR3 region: CASSLVRGEPQHF. CDR3 coding DNA: TGTGCCAGCAGCTTAGTACGAGGAGAGCCCCAGCATTTT.

The chain employs TRBV7-8 and TRBJ2-7; TRBD1 matches at 9 bases. Germline-derived CDR1 and CDR2 are SGHVS and FQNEAQ. Unmatched junction bases numbered 5, after V lost 5 bases and J lost 6 bases. The CDR3 is 13 residues long. CDR3 amino acids: CASSLGTGLEQYF. As DNA, the CDR3 is TGTGCCAGCAGCCTCGGGACAGGGCTCGAGCAGTACTTC.

The chain couples TRBV5-1 to TRBJ2-5; weak D call: TRBD1 (6 bases). Germline CDR1 reads SGHRS; CDR2 reads YFSETQ. This CDR3 is built from 15 residues. The V end was cut by 3 bases, the J end by 4 bases, with 16 bases between. This CDR3 reads CASSSSTGGLETQYF. In nucleotides, the CDR3 is TGCGCCAGCAGCTCTTCGACAGGAGGTTTAGAGACCCAGTACTTC.

In this sample, this clone turned up once. The chain recombines TRBV28 with TRBJ2-3; D gene ambiguous. The CDR3 loop spans 14 amino acids. The germline V and J ends were trimmed by 7 bases and 0 bases, with 11 bases remaining between them. Looked up from germline, CDR1 is MDHEN and CDR2 is SYDVKM. CDR3 sequence (DNA): TGTGCCAGCACCCGGGTCTCCAGCACAGATACGCAGTATTTT. Translating gives CASTRVSSTDTQYF.

The J gene is TRBJ2-1, the V gene TRBV5-1; no clear D gene. The CDR3 extends over 14 amino acids. V lost 4 bases to trimming and J lost 2 bases, with 10 bases between them. Germline loops: CDR1 SGHRS, CDR2 YFSETQ. The CDR3 is CASSLPTPYNEQFF. The CDR3 bases are TGCGCCAGCAGCCTACCTACCCCCTACAATGAGCAGTTCTTC.

The rearrangement links TRBV4-2 to TRBJ2-7; 11 nucleotides match TRBD2. The germline CDR1 and CDR2 sequences are LGHNA and YNFKEQ. There are 15 residues in the CDR3. The ends lost 1 base at V and 4 bases at J; junction bases unmatched: 3. CDR3: CASSQASGGMYEQYF. CDR3 bases: TGTGCCAGCAGCCAAGCTAGCGGGGGGATGTACGAGCAGTACTTC.

The chain carries TRBV2 and TRBJ1-2, with a possible D match to TRBD1 (5 bases). Germline V CDR1 and CDR2: SNHLY, FYNNEI. Trimming took off 5 bases at V and 7 bases at J, with 14 bases between the two ends. The CDR3 totals 13 residues. CDR3 sequence reads: CASSLGGISGYTF. The CDR3 coding sequence is TGTGCCAGCAGTTTGGGGGGGATCTCTGGCTACACCTTC.

The J gene is TRBJ2-7, the V gene TRBV6-1, with 7 bases lining up with TRBD2. This CDR3 has 15 residues. V lost 8 bases to trimming and J lost 0 bases; unmatched junction nucleotides: 10. The germline gives CDR1 MNHNS, CDR2 SASEGT. DNA for the CDR3: TGTGCCAGCTATCCTCTAGCGGCAAGCTCCTACGAGCAGTACTTC. Amino acid sequence: CASYPLAASSYEQYF.